This is a list of T cell receptor beta chains from one sample in a study of shared clonotypes between healthy human individuals. Clones were read by immunoSEQ multiplex PCR, and TCRdb kept only the in-frame ones, dropping some. The sample records a few million clones, approximately 92% being singletons. Sequenced: naive CD8+ T cells from PBMCs. Receptors were obtained from a man aged 18 to 29 in good health. Some clones in this sample may be carry-over from other donors' samples. Both conserved end residues are part of each CDR3. Each record gives: J gene, clone size, CDR3 length, V gene, D gene, CDR3 protein, CDR3 DNA. D genes are given only for firm matches. Size tells how often a clone was seen (once, few, many) or the class of an expanded clone, and some rows leave it out.

>TRBJ2-4|-|18|TRBV13|-
CASSPGVGTARSKNIQYF
TGTGCCAGCAGCCCGGGGGTTGGGACAGCAAGATCCAAAAACATTCAGTACTTC
>TRBJ2-6|-|15|TRBV10-3|-
CAISEGRAGANVLTF
TGTGCCATCAGTGAAGGAAGGGCTGGGGCCAACGTCCTGACTTTC
>TRBJ2-7|-|14|TRBV28|-
CASSFLQSSYEQYF
TGTGCCAGCAGTTTCTTACAGAGCTCCTACGAGCAGTACTTC
>TRBJ1-1|few|10|TRBV19|-
CASMGPEAFF
TGTGCCAGTATGGGTCCCGAAGCTTTCTTT
>TRBJ1-4|-|15|TRBV27|TRBD1
CASSQLTGFNEKLFF
TGTGCCAGCAGTCAATTGACAGGGTTTAATGAAAAACTGTTTTTT
>TRBJ2-2|-|12|TRBV29-1|-
CSVGQELGELFF
TGCAGCGTTGGACAGGAGCTCGGGGAGCTGTTTTTT
>TRBJ1-5|-|14|TRBV7-9|-
CASSNGPADQPQHF
TGTGCCAGCAGCAACGGGCCCGCTGATCAGCCCCAGCATTTT
>TRBJ2-3|-|19|TRBV7-9|TRBD1
CASSSIPGTGGDSTDTQYF
TGTGCCAGCAGCTCTATTCCCGGGACAGGGGGCGATAGCACAGATACGCAGTATTTT
>TRBJ2-5|-|16|TRBV27|-
CASSLRSGGGWETQYF
TGTGCCAGCAGTTTAAGGTCAGGAGGAGGTTGGGAGACCCAGTACTTC
>TRBJ2-4|-|18|TRBV4-1|-
CASSQIRGGMGDGNIQYF
TGCGCCAGCAGCCAGATACGTGGCGGGATGGGGGACGGAAACATTCAGTACTTC
>TRBJ2-7|-|19|TRBV14|-
CASSPRLRSGDYYNYEQYF
TGTGCCAGCAGTCCTAGACTCCGGAGTGGCGACTACTATAACTACGAGCAGTACTTC
>TRBJ2-7|-|16|TRBV4-3|TRBD2
CASSQAVSGTPHEQYF
TGCGCCAGCAGCCAAGCGGTAAGCGGGACCCCGCACGAGCAGTACTTC
>TRBJ1-4|-|14|TRBV29-1|TRBD1
CSVKDRAYNEKLFF
TGCAGCGTTAAAGACAGGGCCTATAATGAAAAACTGTTTTTT
>TRBJ1-4|-|15|TRBV6-5|-
CASREDGRTVEKLFF
TGTGCCAGCAGGGAGGACGGGCGGACGGTGGAAAAACTGTTTTTT
>TRBJ2-5|-|13|TRBV7-8|-
CASSLTYQETQYF
TGTGCCAGCAGCCTTACATACCAAGAGACCCAGTACTTC
>TRBJ2-1|-|17|TRBV11-2|TRBD2
CASSSPTFQRDYNEQFF
TGTGCCAGCAGCTCACCGACTTTCCAGCGGGACTACAATGAGCAGTTCTTC
>TRBJ2-7|-|22|TRBV6-1|-
CASSEAYGGQVISERDPYEQYF
TGTGCCAGCAGTGAAGCGTATGGGGGACAGGTTATTAGTGAGCGGGACCCTTACGAGCAGTACTTC
>TRBJ1-1|-|15|TRBV27|-
CASSLSLGLNTEAFF
TGTGCCAGCAGTTTATCGTTGGGCCTGAACACTGAAGCTTTCTTT
>TRBJ2-2|-|17|TRBV4-3|TRBD2
CASSQVVLAGVPGELFF
TGCGCCAGCAGCCAAGTTGTTCTAGCGGGAGTTCCCGGGGAGCTGTTTTTT
>TRBJ2-1|-|17|TRBV9|TRBD2
CASSFRVTSPLSNEQFF
TGTGCCAGCAGCTTTAGGGTGACTAGCCCCCTCTCCAATGAGCAGTTCTTC
>TRBJ2-3|-|18|TRBV9|TRBD2
CASSGGSRASGSTDTQYF
TGTGCCAGCAGCGGAGGGTCTAGGGCTAGCGGGAGCACAGATACGCAGTATTTT
>TRBJ2-7|-|16|TRBV6-5|-
CASSYSIGQAAYEQYF
TGTGCCAGCAGTTACTCGATCGGGCAGGCAGCCTACGAGCAGTACTTC
>TRBJ2-7|once|15|TRBV28|TRBD2
CASRARGGVGYEQYF
TGTGCCAGCAGGGCCCGTGGGGGGGTAGGCTACGAGCAGTACTTC
>TRBJ2-1|-|15|TRBV10-3|-
CAISESPSGVNEQFF
TGTGCCATCAGTGAGTCTCCTAGTGGCGTCAATGAGCAGTTCTTC
>TRBJ1-2|-|17|TRBV4-1|-
CASSLDRAILLDYGYTF
TGCGCCAGCAGCCTCGATAGGGCTATCCTACTGGACTATGGCTACACCTTC
>TRBJ1-2|-|17|TRBV7-9|-
CASSFPPGLEGPYGYTF
TGTGCCAGCAGCTTTCCCCCCGGCTTGGAGGGTCCCTATGGCTACACCTTC
>TRBJ2-7|-|16|TRBV27|-
CASSLSTAAIPYEQYF
TGTGCCAGCAGTTTGTCGACCGCCGCTATCCCCTACGAGCAGTACTTC
>TRBJ1-1|-|15|TRBV11-3|TRBD1
CASSSGQGSDTEAFF
TGTGCCAGCAGTTCCGGACAGGGAAGTGATACTGAAGCTTTCTTT
>TRBJ2-1|-|14|TRBV7-2|TRBD2
CASSSGLGYSEQFF
TGTGCCAGCAGCTCAGGACTAGGGTACAGTGAGCAGTTCTTC
>TRBJ2-2|-|15|TRBV19|-
CASSIRRQITGELFF
TGTGCCAGTAGTATAAGGCGACAGATAACCGGGGAGCTGTTTTTT
>TRBJ2-4|once|18|TRBV9|TRBD1
CASSGGQEPFPAKNIQYF
TGTGCCAGCAGCGGTGGACAGGAACCATTCCCAGCCAAAAACATTCAGTACTTC
>TRBJ2-7|-|16|TRBV28|TRBD1
CASTSYTGTGRTEQYF
TGTGCCAGCACCTCCTATACCGGGACAGGGCGAACCGAGCAGTACTTC
>TRBJ1-2|-|14|TRBV28|-
CASSLGVRRYGYTF
TGTGCCAGCAGTTTAGGAGTAAGGAGGTATGGCTACACCTTC
>TRBJ2-2|once|15|TRBV7-9|-
CASSSDTTGPGELFF
TGTGCCAGCAGCTCGGATACAACGGGGCCCGGGGAGCTGTTTTTT